Listed below are T cell receptor beta chains from one sample, sequenced in a study of blood T cell repertoires in COVID-19. TCRdb's table, derived via immunoSEQ multiplex PCR, lists solely in-frame clones and lacks some. The repertoire holds more than 250,000 clones, with around nine tenths as singletons. Sequenced material: PBMCs or T cells enriched from blood (not recorded which). The source is a woman between 40 and 55 years old who had recovered from COVID-19. The CDR3 runs from the conserved cysteine through the conserved F or W. A D gene is named only where the DNA matches it firmly. Only some rows state a clone size, as once, few, many or a class for expanded clones.

j_call cdr3_length clone_size v_call d_call cdr3_nt cdr3_aa
TRBJ2-1 15 . TRBV28 . TGTGCCAGCAGTTTCGCGGGACTCTCATACAATGAGCAGTTCTTC CASSFAGLSYNEQFF
TRBJ1-5 13 . TRBV6-2/TRBV6-3 . TGTGCCAGCAGTTACTACATCAATCAGCCCCAGCATTTT CASSYYINQPQHF
TRBJ1-2 15 . TRBV7-2 TRBD1 TGTGCCAGCAGCCGGGGACAGGGGGTATCTTATGGCTACACCTTC CASSRGQGVSYGYTF
TRBJ2-1 13 . TRBV7-3 . TGTGCCAGCAGCTGCCGGGGGTGTAATGAGCAGTTCTTC CASSCRGCNEQFF
TRBJ1-3 14 . TRBV19 . TGTGCCAGTAGCCGCGGGGGCAATTCGGGCACCATATATTTT CASSRGGNSGTIYF
TRBJ2-1 14 . TRBV29-1 TRBD2 TGCAGCGTCGGAACTAGCGAATCCTACAATGAGCAGTTCTTC CSVGTSESYNEQFF
TRBJ1-2 15 once TRBV20-1 . TGCAGTGCTAGTGCCCCGAGACAGGCGGATTATGGCTACACCTTC CSASAPRQADYGYTF
TRBJ1-2 13 . TRBV2 . TGTGCCAGCAGGGGAGGGACCGCATATGGCTACACCTTC CASRGGTAYGYTF
TRBJ2-7 13 . TRBV6-5 TRBD2 TGTGCCAGCATGCGGACTAGTCATCACGAGCAGTACTTC CASMRTSHHEQYF
TRBJ2-3 17 . TRBV3-1/TRBV3-2 TRBD2 TGTGCCAGCAGCCACCAACCTAGCGGGAGGAACACAGATACGCAGTATTTT CASSHQPSGRNTDTQYF
TRBJ2-1 14 . TRBV28 . TGTGCCAGCAGACGTCCCCTCGGGTACAATGAGCAGTTCTTC CASRRPLGYNEQFF
TRBJ2-6 17 . TRBV3-1/TRBV3-2 TRBD1 TGTGCCAGCAGCGTAGGGACAGGCCTTACTGGGGCCAACGTCCTGACTTTC CASSVGTGLTGANVLTF
TRBJ1-1 14 few TRBV14 . TGTGCCAGCAGCCGAGGCAGTCCGAGCACTGAAGCTTTCTTT CASSRGSPSTEAFF
TRBJ2-7 15 once TRBV15 . TGTGCCACCAGCGGAGCTAGACTCCCCCCCTACGAGCAGTACTTC CATSGARLPPYEQYF
TRBJ1-2 14 . TRBV6-5 . TGTGCCAGCAGTTCTCCCCGGACAGTCTATGGCTACACCTTC CASSSPRTVYGYTF
TRBJ1-1 13 . TRBV2 . TGTGCCAGCAGTTGGGGGCTCTTCTCCGAAGCTTTCTTT CASSWGLFSEAFF
TRBJ1-1 11 . TRBV28 . TGTGCCAGCAGTTTGCGTACTGAAGCTTTCTTT CASSLRTEAFF
TRBJ2-6 13 once TRBV9 . TGTGCCAGCAGCGTTGGCGGGGCCAACGTCCTGACTTTC CASSVGGANVLTF
TRBJ1-4 14 . TRBV18 TRBD1 TGTGCCAGCTCACCCTGGGACAGCGTTGAAAAACTGTTTTTT CASSPWDSVEKLFF
TRBJ1-2 15 few TRBV4-3 . TGCGCCAGCAGCCAAGTAAGCGGGGCCGGCTATGGCTACACCTTC CASSQVSGAGYGYTF
TRBJ1-2 13 . TRBV10-3 . TGTGCCATCAGTGAGGGGCAGGGAAGGGGCTACACCTTC CAISEGQGRGYTF
TRBJ1-2 14 . TRBV4-1 . TGCGCCAGCAGCCAAGATGGCAGGGTCGTTGGCTACACCTTC CASSQDGRVVGYTF
TRBJ1-4 12 . TRBV5-5 . TGTGCCAGCACTGGGAGCAATGAAAAACTGTTTTTT CASTGSNEKLFF
TRBJ1-6 14 . TRBV30 . TGTGCCTGGGACCGGGACATCGGGCGTTCACCCCTCCACTTT CAWDRDIGRSPLHF
TRBJ2-1 12 . TRBV5-1 . TGCGCCAGCAGCCTTACAGGGCTTGAGCAGTTCTTC CASSLTGLEQFF
TRBJ2-5 13 few TRBV18 TRBD2 TGTGCCAGCCTTCCGGGACTAGGAGAGACCCAGTACTTC CASLPGLGETQYF
TRBJ1-2 12 . TRBV24-1 . TGTGCCACCAGTGATTTGATCAGTGGCTACACCTTC CATSDLISGYTF
TRBJ2-7 15 . TRBV27 TRBD2 TGTGCCAGCAGTACGACTAGCGGGATAGCGTCCGAGCAGTACTTC CASSTTSGIASEQYF
TRBJ2-3 18 . TRBV5-1 . TGCGCCAGCAGCTTTAAAGGACAGACCACCCACCTTGCGGATACGCAGTATTTT CASSFKGQTTHLADTQYF
TRBJ1-1 14 . TRBV9 TRBD1 TGTGCCAGCAGCGGGCGACAGGGGGCCTCTGAAGCTTTCTTT CASSGRQGASEAFF
TRBJ1-2 16 . TRBV4-3 . TGCGCCAGCAGCCAAAGGGCGGGCCAGGGGAACTATGGCTACACCTTC CASSQRAGQGNYGYTF
TRBJ2-2 16 . TRBV7-3 TRBD2 TGTGCCAGCAGCTTAACGTTCCCTAGCGGGGGCCTAGGGCTGTTTTTT CASSLTFPSGGLGLFF
TRBJ2-1 18 . TRBV5-1 TRBD2 TGCGCCAGCAGCTTGGATCGGGGCAGGACTAGCGGAGCCAATGAGCAGTTCTTC CASSLDRGRTSGANEQFF
TRBJ2-6 18 . TRBV5-5 . TGTGCCAGCAGAAGAGGCGGAGACAGCCACTCTGGGGCCAACGTCCTGACTTTC CASRRGGDSHSGANVLTF
TRBJ2-5 15 . TRBV9 TRBD1 TGTGCCAGCACGCCGGGACAGGTCCACCAAGAGACCCAGTACTTC CASTPGQVHQETQYF
TRBJ2-7 17 . TRBV15 TRBD1 TGTGCCACCAGCAGACTACTAACCGGGACAGGGGGCCACGAGCAGTACTTC CATSRLLTGTGGHEQYF
TRBJ1-4 15 . TRBV7-9 TRBD1 TGTGCCAGCAGTTCCGACAGGGCGGCAGGTGAAAAACTGTTTTTT CASSSDRAAGEKLFF
TRBJ1-3 15 few TRBV7-2 . TGTGCCAGCAGCTGGAGGGCTAGCTCTGGAAACACCATATATTTT CASSWRASSGNTIYF
TRBJ2-1 14 few TRBV7-3 . TGTGCCAGCAGCTTAGGGGCTTACACAGGGGAGCAGTTCTTC CASSLGAYTGEQFF
TRBJ2-2 15 many TRBV24-1 TRBD2 TGTGCCACCAGTGACCGGTCGCGGGGGTCCGGGGAGCTGTTTTTT CATSDRSRGSGELFF
TRBJ2-2 14 . TRBV29-1 TRBD1 TGCAGCGTAAAAAGGGACAGGAACACCGGGGAGCTGTTTTTT CSVKRDRNTGELFF